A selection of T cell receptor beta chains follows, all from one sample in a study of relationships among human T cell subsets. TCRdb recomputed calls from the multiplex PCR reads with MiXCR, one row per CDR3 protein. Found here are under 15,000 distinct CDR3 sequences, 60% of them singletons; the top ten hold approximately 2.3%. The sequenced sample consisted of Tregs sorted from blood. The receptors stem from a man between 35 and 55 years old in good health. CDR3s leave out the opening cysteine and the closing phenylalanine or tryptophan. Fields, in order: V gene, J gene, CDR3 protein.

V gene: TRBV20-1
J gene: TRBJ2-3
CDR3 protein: SARRGYTQY

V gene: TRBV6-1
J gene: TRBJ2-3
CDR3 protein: ASHSGRADTQY

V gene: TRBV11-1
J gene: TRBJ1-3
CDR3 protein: ASSGDRDSGNTIY

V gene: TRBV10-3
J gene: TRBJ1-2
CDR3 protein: AISRGTGEGYGYT

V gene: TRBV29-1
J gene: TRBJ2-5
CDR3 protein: SVEDQARGTQY

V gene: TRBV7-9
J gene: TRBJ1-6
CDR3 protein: ASSLGSAARGSPLH

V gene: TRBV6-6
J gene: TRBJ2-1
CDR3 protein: ASSEYKRGPSLYNEQF

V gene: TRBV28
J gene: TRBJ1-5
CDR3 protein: ASRKTGFSNQPQH

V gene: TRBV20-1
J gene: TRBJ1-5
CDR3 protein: SASTVNSNQPQH

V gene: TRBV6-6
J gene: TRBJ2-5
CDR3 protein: ASSYSVAGAQETQY

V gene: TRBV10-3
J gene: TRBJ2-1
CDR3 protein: AIRKGQEDNEQF

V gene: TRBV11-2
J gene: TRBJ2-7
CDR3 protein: ASRAGGSSYEQY

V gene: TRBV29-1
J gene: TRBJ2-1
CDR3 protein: SVEGHEAGYNEQF

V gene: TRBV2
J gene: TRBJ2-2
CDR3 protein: ASSERGLSTGELF

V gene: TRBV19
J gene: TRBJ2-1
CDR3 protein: ASSMFPSNEQF

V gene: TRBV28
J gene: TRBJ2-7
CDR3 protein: ASSTSQGALQGEQY

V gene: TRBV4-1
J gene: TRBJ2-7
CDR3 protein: ASSLGQMSSYEQY

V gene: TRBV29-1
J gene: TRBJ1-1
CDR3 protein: SVVTDRRYTEAF

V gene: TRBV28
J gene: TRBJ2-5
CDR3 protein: ASRLAGVETQY

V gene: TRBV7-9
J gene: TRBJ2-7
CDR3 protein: ASSSRDSRNYEQY

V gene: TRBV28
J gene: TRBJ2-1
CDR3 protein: ASSSAGTSQYNEQF

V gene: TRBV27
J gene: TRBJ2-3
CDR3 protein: ASASADTQY

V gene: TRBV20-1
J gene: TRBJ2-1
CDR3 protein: SADGGPYNEQF

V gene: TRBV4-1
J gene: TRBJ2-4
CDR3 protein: ASSQPTGVGNIQY

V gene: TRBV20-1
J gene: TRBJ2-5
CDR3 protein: SAPGTQETQY

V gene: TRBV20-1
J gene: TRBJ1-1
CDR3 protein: SARGDRGMNTEAF

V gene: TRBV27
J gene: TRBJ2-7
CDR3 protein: ASSLTGGIHERY

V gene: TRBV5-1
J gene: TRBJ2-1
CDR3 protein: ASSFGVRVSHEQF

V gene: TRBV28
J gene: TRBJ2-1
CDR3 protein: ASSWDRSSYNEQF

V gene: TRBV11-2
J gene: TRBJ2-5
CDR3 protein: ASSLEGVGGTQY

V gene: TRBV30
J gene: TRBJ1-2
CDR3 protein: AWSLGVANGYT

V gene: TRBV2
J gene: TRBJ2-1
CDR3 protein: ASRRTGGDEQF

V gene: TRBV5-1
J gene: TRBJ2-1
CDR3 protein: ASSLDSGNEQF

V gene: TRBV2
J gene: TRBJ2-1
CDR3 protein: ASRGLAGYNEQF

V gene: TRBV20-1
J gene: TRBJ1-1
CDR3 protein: SARDIGGNTEAF

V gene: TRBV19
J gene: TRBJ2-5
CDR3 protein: ASSIRTSLETQY

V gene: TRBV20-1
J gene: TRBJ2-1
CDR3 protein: SARDYGQGRNEQF

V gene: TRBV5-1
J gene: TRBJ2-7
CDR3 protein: ASRRDRAREQY

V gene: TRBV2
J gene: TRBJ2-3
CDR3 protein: ASNYIFGDTQY

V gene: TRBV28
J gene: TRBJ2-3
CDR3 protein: ASSLIQDTQY

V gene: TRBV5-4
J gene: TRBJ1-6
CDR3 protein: ATLSTGESSPLH

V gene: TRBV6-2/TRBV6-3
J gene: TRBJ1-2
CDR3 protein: ASSLRDRANYGYT